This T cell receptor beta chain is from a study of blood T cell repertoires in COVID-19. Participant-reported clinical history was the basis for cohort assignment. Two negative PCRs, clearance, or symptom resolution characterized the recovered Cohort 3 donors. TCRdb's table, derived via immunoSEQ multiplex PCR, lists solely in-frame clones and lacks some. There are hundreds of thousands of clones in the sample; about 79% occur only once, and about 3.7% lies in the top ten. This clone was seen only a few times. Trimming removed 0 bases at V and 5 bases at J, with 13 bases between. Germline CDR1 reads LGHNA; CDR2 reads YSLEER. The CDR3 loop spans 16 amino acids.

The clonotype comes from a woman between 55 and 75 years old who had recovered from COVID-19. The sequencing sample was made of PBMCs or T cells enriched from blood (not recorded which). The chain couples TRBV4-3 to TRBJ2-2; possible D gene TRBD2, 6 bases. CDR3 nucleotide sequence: TGCGCCAGCAGCCAAGATCTGGGGGGACCTACCGGGGAGCTGTTTTTT. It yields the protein CASSQDLGGPTGELFF.